The 18 T cell receptor beta chains below were found in one sample sequenced in a study of cytomegalovirus exposure and HLA in healthy donors. PCR used 60 Vbeta primers and 13 Jbeta primers. Profiled with immunoSEQ multiplex PCR; TCRdb holds only in-frame clones, not every one. The sample gives around 95,000 clones, about four fifths of which show up once; 3% to 3.5% is in the top ten. Source material: PBMCs. The receptors derive from a man aged 25 to 45 in good health and CMV-seropositive.

The chain combines TRBV27 with TRBJ1-1; D possibly corresponds to TRBD1 (6 bases). V shed 2 bases and J shed 1 base, with 8 bases lying between them. CDR1 MNHEY and CDR2 SMNVEV come from the germline V gene (reference sequence). This CDR3 contains 14 residues. Here the CDR3 DNA reads TGTGCCAGCAGTTTACAGGGGCAGAACACTGAAGCTTTCTTT. Its translation: CASSLQGQNTEAFF.

The rearrangement uses TRBV5-4 and TRBJ2-2; 7 bases match TRBD2. This CDR3 comprises 15 residues. V gave up 5 bases and J gave up 4 bases; unmatched junction bases: 8. Looked up from germline, CDR1 is SGHNT and CDR2 is YYREEE (reference sequence). CDR3 sequence reads: CASSTPGTITGELFF. CDR3 in DNA: TGTGCCAGCAGTACGCCCGGGACTATCACCGGGGAGCTGTTTTTT.

This clone was detected only a few times. The gene calls are TRBV19 and TRBJ1-1; no clear D gene. CDR1 and CDR2 (germline): LNHDA, SQIVND (reference sequence). The CDR3 runs 16 residues. V was shortened by 5 bases and J by 8 bases, with 24 bases between the two germline ends. CDR3 sequence (DNA): TGTGCCAGTAGTGTTTTTGGGATGGAGGATATGAGGGAAGCTTTCTTT. Translation: CASSVFGMEDMREAFF.

The chain recombines TRBV7-2 with TRBJ2-5, with a tentative D call TRBD1 (6 bases). V was clipped by 4 bases and J by 5 bases, with 11 bases between them. Germline values: CDR1 SGHTA, CDR2 FQGNSA. The CDR3 sequence is 13 residues long. In DNA, the CDR3 is TGTGCCAGCAGCTACAGGGATGAGGAGACCCAGTACTTC. Translation: CASSYRDEETQYF.

The genes are TRBV28 and TRBJ2-1, with D perhaps TRBD2 (6 bases). Trimming took 3 bases from V and 6 from J, leaving 15 bases between them. There are 15 residues in the CDR3. Germline V gives CDR1 MDHEN, CDR2 SYDVKM. The CDR3 DNA reads as TGTGCCAGCAGTTTTCAACTAGCTTGGGCCAATGAGCAGTTCTTC. Amino acid sequence: CASSFQLAWANEQFF.

This chain connects TRBV6-6 to TRBJ1-5, with D unresolved. This CDR3 has 12 amino acids. Germline assignment: CDR1 MNHNY and CDR2 SVGAGI (reference sequence). V was shortened by 8 bases and J by 1 base, with 6 bases between the two germline ends. CDR3 DNA: TGTGCCAGCTCCCGGAGCAATCAGCCCCAGCATTTT. Its protein product is CASSRSNQPQHF.

The gene calls are TRBV2 and TRBJ2-5; 16 bases map to TRBD2. Matching the DNA end better, TRBJ2-7 makes the J call doubtful. CDR1 and CDR2 (germline): SNHLY, FYNNEI. The CDR3 length is 19 residues. The DNA for the CDR3 is TGTGCCAGCAAATTTGCGGGACTAGCGGGAGGGCCGAGCTCCTACGAGCAGTACTTC. This encodes CASKFAGLAGGPSSYEQYF.

J is TRBJ1-2 and V is TRBV27; possible D gene TRBD1, 5 bases. The CDR3 sequence is 13 residues long. Between the trimmed V and J ends, which lost 7 bases and 5 bases, there was a span of 14 bases. CDR1 is MNHEY, CDR2 SMNVEV, per germline (reference sequence). CDR3 protein: CASTKSGRYGYTF. For the CDR3, the DNA is TGTGCCAGCACCAAATCAGGGAGGTATGGCTACACCTTC.

The chain uses TRBV7-6 and TRBJ2-1, with D possibly being TRBD1 (5 bases). The length of the CDR3 is 18 residues. V was clipped by 4 bases and J by 5 bases, with 24 bases between them. The germline V gene encodes CDR1 SGHVS and CDR2 FNYEAQ. The CDR3 is CASSSSTKMDKFHNEQFF. CDR3 nucleotide sequence: TGTGCCAGCAGCTCGTCAACGAAGATGGACAAATTCCACAATGAGCAGTTCTTC. Looking up the rest from reference TRBV7-6 and TRBJ2-1 gives the full variable domain: GAGVSQSPRYKVTKRGQDVALRCDPISGHVSLYWYRQALGQGPEFLTYFNYEAQQDKSGLPNDRFSAERPEGSISTLTIQRTEQRDSAMYRCASSSSTKMDKFHNEQFFGPGTRLTVL.

The V gene is TRBV5-1, the J gene TRBJ2-3; 9 nucleotides agree with TRBD2. After removal of 0 bases from V and 1 base from J, the junction contained 6 bases not matched to a gene. Looked up from germline, CDR1 is SGHRS and CDR2 is YFSETQ. This CDR3 is 17 amino acids long. CDR3 sequence (DNA): TGCGCCAGCAGCTTGGCCCCGGCTAGCGGGGGCACAGATACGCAGTATTTT. It translates to CASSLAPASGGTDTQYF.

This chain joins TRBV28 and TRBJ2-7; TRBD2 is a possible D gene (6 bases). This CDR3 is 16 amino acids long. The V and J ends lost 5 bases and 0 bases respectively, with 17 bases between them. Germline-derived CDR1 and CDR2 are MDHEN and SYDVKM. The CDR3 DNA follows: TGTGCCAGCAGTCCCCTGACTAGTCCGATCTCCTACGAGCAGTACTTC. It encodes CASSPLTSPISYEQYF.

The chain joins TRBV28 to TRBJ2-1, with 7 positions matching TRBD2. V dropped 5 bases and J dropped 6; count of bases not matched to a gene: 7. Germline V gene lookup returns CDR1 MDHEN and CDR2 SYDVKM. This CDR3 is built from 14 residues. CDR3 region: CASSLLRTSNEQFF. The CDR3 coding sequence is TGTGCCAGCAGTCTCCTCAGGACTAGCAATGAGCAGTTCTTC. Based on the CDR3 plus reference TRBV28 and TRBJ2-1, the full variable domain is DVKVTQSSRYLVKRTGEKVFLECVQDMDHENMFWYRQDPGLGLRLIYFSYDVKMKEKGDIPEGYSVSREKKERFSLILESASTNQTSMYLCASSLLRTSNEQFFGPGTRLTVL.

The chain employs TRBV7-2 and TRBJ2-1; 11 bases map to TRBD2. CDR1 is SGHTA and CDR2 is FQGNSA in the germline V gene. The CDR3 runs to 15 residues. V lost 4 bases, J lost 7 bases, and 6 bases stayed unmatched. CDR3 nucleotide sequence: TGTGCCAGCAGCTCCTTGACTAGCGGGAATAATGAGCAGTTCTTC. Amino acid sequence: CASSSLTSGNNEQFF.

The chain has TRBV10-3 and TRBJ2-7; 7 bases match TRBD1. Trimming cost V 2 bases and J 6 bases; bases outside gene matches: 1. There are 12 residues in the CDR3. Germline V gives CDR1 ENHRY, CDR2 SYGVKD. Here the CDR3 DNA reads TGTGCCATCAGTGAGACAGGGGTCGAGCAGTACTTC. It encodes CAISETGVEQYF.

V usage is TRBV28 and J usage is TRBJ2-5; no clear D. Trimming left V 11 bases short and J 5 bases short, with 18 bases between. This CDR3 contains 13 residues. Germline-derived CDR1 and CDR2 are MDHEN and SYDVKM. As DNA, the CDR3 is TGTGCCGTTCAGCAGCGAGACCGGGAGACCCAGTACTTC. Residues: CAVQQRDRETQYF. Full variable domain (outside the CDR3, taken from reference TRBV28 and TRBJ2-5): DVKVTQSSRYLVKRTGEKVFLECVQDMDHENMFWYRQDPGLGLRLIYFSYDVKMKEKGDIPEGYSVSREKKERFSLILESASTNQTSMYLCAVQQRDRETQYFGPGTRLLVL.

A remark on this clone: Within the sample, other DNA sequences also encode this same CDR3. The chain uses TRBV27 and TRBJ2-7; D call uncertain. The CDR3 spans 13 residues. The V gene lost 5 bases and the J gene lost 2 bases, with 10 bases spanning the gap. The V gene's germline CDR1 is MNHEY and CDR2 SMNVEV (reference sequence). The CDR3: CASSHRQTYEQYF. Here the CDR3 DNA reads TGTGCCAGCAGTCATCGACAAACCTACGAGCAGTACTTC.

The rearrangement uses TRBV5-1 and TRBJ2-3; D may be TRBD2 (6 bases). V was shortened by 4 bases and J by 0 bases, with 12 bases between the two germline ends. The CDR3 loop spans 15 amino acids. Germline CDR1 and CDR2: SGHRS and YFSETQ. The DNA for the CDR3 is TGCGCCAGCAGCCGGGACTCACACAGCACAGATACGCAGTATTTT. It yields the protein CASSRDSHSTDTQYF.

The rearrangement joins TRBV9 to TRBJ1-2, with 7 nucleotides matching TRBD1. CDR1 is SGDLS, CDR2 YYNGEE, per germline. V was pared by 3 bases and J by 2 bases, with 1 base of the junction left unmatched. The CDR3 totals 13 residues. CDR3 region: CASSGQGNYGYTF. CDR3 bases: TGTGCCAGCAGCGGACAGGGAAACTATGGCTACACCTTC.